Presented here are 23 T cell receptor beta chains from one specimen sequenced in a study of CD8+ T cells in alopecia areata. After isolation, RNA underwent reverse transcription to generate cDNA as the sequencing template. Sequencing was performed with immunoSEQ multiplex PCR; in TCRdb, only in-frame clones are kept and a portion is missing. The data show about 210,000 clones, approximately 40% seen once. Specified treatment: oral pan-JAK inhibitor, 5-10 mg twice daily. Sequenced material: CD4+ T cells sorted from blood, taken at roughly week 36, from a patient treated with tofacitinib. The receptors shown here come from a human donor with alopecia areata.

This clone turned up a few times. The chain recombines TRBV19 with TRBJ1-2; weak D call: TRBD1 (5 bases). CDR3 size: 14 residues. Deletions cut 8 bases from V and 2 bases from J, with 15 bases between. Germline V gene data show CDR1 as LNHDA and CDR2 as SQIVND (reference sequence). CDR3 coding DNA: TGTGCCAGTGAGAGGGGAGGGCCGAACTATGGCTACACCTTC. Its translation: CASERGGPNYGYTF.

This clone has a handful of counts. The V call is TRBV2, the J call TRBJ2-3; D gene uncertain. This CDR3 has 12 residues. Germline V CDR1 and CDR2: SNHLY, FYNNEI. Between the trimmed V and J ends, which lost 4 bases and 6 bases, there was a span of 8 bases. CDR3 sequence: CASSASWDTQYF. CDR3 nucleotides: TGTGCCAGCAGTGCCAGCTGGGATACGCAGTATTTT.

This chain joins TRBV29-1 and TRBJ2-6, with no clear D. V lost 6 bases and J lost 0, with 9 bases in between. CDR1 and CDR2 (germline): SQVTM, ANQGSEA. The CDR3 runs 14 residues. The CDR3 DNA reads TGCAGCGTGGGTCCTTTCTCTGGGGCCAACGTCCTGACTTTC. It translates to CSVGPFSGANVLTF.

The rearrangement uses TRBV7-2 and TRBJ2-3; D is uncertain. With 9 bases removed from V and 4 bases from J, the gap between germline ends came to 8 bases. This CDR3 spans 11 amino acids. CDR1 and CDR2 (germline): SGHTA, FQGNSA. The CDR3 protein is CASTNADTQYF. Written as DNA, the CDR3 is TGTGCCAGTACCAACGCAGATACGCAGTATTTT.

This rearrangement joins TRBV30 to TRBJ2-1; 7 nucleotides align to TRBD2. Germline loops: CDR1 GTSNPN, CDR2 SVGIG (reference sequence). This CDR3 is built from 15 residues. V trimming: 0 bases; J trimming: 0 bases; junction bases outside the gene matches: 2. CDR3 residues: CAWSVGGSSYNEQFF. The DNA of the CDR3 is TGTGCCTGGAGTGTGGGCGGGAGCTCCTACAATGAGCAGTTCTTC.

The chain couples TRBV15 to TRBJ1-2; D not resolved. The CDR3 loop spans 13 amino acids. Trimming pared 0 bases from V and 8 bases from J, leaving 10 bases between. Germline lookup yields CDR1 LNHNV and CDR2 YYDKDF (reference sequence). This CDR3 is CATSRDEGLGYTF. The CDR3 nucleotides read TGTGCCACCAGCAGAGATGAAGGGTTGGGCTACACCTTC.

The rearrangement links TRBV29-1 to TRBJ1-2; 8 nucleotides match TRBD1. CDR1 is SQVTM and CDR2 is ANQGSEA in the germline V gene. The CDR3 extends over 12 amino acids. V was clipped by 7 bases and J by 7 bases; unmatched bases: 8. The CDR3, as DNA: TGCAGCGCCACCGGACAGGGAAGTGGCTACACCTTC. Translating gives CSATGQGSGYTF.

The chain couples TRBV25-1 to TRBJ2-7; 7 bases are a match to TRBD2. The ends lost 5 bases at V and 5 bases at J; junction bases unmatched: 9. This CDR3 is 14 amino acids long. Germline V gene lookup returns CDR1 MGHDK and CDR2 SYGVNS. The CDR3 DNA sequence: TGTGCCAGCAGTAATCAGGGAGGGTTCCACGAGCAGTACTTC. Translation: CASSNQGGFHEQYF.

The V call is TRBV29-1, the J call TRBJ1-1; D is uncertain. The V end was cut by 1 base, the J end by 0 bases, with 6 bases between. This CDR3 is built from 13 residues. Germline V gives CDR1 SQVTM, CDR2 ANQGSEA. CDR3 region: CSVEGTVNTEAFF. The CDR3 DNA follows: TGCAGCGTTGAAGGGACGGTGAACACTGAAGCTTTCTTT.

The CDR3 region has the DNA TGTGCCAGCAGTCGCCAGGGCGGGTACGAGCAGTACTTC. This gives the protein CASSRQGGYEQYF. The chain uses TRBV7-6 and TRBJ2-7, with D perhaps given as TRBD1 or TRBD2 (5 bases each). The CDR3 is made up of 13 amino acids. The germline V and J ends were trimmed by 6 bases and 4 bases, with 13 bases remaining between them. Looked up from germline, CDR1 is SGHVS and CDR2 is FNYEAQ. Combining the CDR3 with reference TRBV7-6 and TRBJ2-7 gives the whole variable domain GAGVSQSPRYKVTKRGQDVALRCDPISGHVSLYWYRQALGQGPEFLTYFNYEAQQDKSGLPNDRFSAERPEGSISTLTIQRTEQRDSAMYRCASSRQGGYEQYFGPGTRLTVT.

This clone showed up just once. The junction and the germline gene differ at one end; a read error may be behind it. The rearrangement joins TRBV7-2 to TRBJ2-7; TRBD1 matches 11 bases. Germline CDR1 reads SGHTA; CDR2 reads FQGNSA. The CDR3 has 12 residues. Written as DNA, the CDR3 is TGTGCCAGCAGCTGGACAGGGGGCGGGAGGTTCTTC. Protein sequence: CASSWTGGGRFF.

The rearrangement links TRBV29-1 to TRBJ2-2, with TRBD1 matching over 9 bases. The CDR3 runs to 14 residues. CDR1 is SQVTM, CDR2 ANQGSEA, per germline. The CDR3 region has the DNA TGCACCGTGGGGGACAGGGACAACACCGGGGAGCTGTTTTTT. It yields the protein CTVGDRDNTGELFF.

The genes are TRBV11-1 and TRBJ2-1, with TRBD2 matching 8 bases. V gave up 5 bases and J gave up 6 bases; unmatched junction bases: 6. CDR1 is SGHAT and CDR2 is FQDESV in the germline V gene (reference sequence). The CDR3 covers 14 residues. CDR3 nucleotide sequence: TGTGCCAGCAGCCTAAGCGGGAGCACCAATGAGCAGTTCTTC. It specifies CASSLSGSTNEQFF.

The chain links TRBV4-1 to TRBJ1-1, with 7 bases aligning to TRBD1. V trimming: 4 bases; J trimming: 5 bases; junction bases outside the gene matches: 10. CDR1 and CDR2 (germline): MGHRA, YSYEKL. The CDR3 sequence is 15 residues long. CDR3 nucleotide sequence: TGCGCCAGCAGCCCATCCCCAACAGGGGTTACTGAAGCTTTCTTT. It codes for CASSPSPTGVTEAFF.

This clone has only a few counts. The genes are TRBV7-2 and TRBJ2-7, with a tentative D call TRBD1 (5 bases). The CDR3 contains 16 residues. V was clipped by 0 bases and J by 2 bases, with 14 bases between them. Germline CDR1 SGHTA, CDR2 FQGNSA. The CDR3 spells CASSLASRGETYEQYF. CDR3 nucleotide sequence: TGTGCCAGCAGCTTAGCTAGTAGGGGTGAGACCTACGAGCAGTACTTC.

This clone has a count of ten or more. CDR3: CASSVDEDSNQPQHF. The CDR3 coding sequence is TGTGCCAGCAGCGTAGACGAGGATAGCAATCAGCCCCAGCATTTT. The genes are TRBV9 and TRBJ1-5; D is unresolved. The CDR3 length is 15 residues. V was clipped by 0 bases and J by 0 bases, with 7 bases between them. Germline loops: CDR1 SGDLS, CDR2 YYNGEE.

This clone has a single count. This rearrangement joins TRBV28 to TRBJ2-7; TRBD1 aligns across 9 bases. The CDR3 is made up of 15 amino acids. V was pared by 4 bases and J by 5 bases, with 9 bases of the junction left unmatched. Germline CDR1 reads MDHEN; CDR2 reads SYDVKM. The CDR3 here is CASSSAGTGYHEQYF. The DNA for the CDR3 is TGTGCCAGCAGTTCGGCCGGGACAGGGTACCACGAGCAGTACTTC.

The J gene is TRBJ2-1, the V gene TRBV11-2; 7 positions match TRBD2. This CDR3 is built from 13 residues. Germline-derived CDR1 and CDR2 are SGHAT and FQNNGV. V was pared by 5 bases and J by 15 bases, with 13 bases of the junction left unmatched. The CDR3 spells CASSPPNGRKWFF. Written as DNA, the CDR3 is TGTGCCAGCAGCCCACCGAACGGGAGGAAGTGGTTCTTC.

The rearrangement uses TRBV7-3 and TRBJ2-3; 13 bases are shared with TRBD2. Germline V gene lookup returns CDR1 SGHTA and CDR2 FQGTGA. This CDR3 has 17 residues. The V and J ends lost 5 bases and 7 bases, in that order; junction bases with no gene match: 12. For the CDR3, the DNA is TGTGCCAGCAGCACAACCTCTGGACTAGCGGGAGCCAATACGCAGTATTTT. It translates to CASSTTSGLAGANTQYF.

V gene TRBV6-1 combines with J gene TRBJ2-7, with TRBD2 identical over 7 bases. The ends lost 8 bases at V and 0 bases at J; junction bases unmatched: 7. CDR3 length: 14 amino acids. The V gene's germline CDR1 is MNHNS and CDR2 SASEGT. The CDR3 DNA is TGTGCCAGCCAGGGACTACTCAACTCCTACGAGCAGTACTTC. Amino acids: CASQGLLNSYEQYF.

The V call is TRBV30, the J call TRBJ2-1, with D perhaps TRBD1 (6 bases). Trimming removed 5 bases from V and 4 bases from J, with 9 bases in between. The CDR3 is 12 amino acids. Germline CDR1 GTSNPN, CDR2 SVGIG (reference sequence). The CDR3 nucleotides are TGTGCCTGGGCGACAGGATACAATGAGCAGTTCTTC. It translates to CAWATGYNEQFF.

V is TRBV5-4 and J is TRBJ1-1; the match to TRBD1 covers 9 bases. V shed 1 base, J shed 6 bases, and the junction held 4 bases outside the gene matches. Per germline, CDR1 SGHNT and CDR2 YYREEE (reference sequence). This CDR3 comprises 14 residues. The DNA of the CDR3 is TGTGCCAGCAGCTTGACAGGGGGCATCCCTGAAGCTTTCTTT. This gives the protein CASSLTGGIPEAFF. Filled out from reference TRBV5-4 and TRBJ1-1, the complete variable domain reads ETGVTQSPTHLIKTRGQQVTLRCSSQSGHNTVSWYQQALGQGPQFIFQYYREEENGRGNFPPRFSGLQFPNYSSELNVNALELDDSALYLCASSLTGGIPEAFFGQGTRLTVV.

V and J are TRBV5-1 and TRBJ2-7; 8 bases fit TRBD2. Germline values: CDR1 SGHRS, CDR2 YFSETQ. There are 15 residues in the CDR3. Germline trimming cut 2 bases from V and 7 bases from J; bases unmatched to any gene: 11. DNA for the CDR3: TGCGCCAGCAGCTTAAGGTGGCGAGCGGGAGAAGAGCAGTACTTC. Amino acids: CASSLRWRAGEEQYF. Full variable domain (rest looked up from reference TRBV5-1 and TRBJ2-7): KAGVTQTPRYLIKTRGQQVTLSCSPISGHRSVSWYQQTPGQGLQFLFEYFSETQRNKGNFPGRFSGRQFSNSRSEMNVSTLELGDSALYLCASSLRWRAGEEQYFGPGTRLTVT.